A selection of T cell receptor beta chains follows, all from one sample in a study of control samples from healthy donors and cancer patients. Assay: immunoSEQ multiplex PCR; the TCRdb copy retains only in-frame clones and omits some. The table shows 100,000 to 150,000 clones, with about 89% occurring only once. Sequencing was performed on blood. The origin of the receptors is a man in his sixties in good health. CDR3s include the opening cysteine and the closing phenylalanine or tryptophan. A D gene is named only where the DNA matches it firmly. Where a row states a size, it is once, few, many or the class of an expanded clone; other rows omit it.

length: 15; V: TRBV9; D: -; size: -; J: TRBJ1-2; CDR3: CASSVAARTNYGYTF; DNA: TGTGCCAGCAGCGTAGCCGCCAGAACTAACTATGGCTACACCTTC
length: 14; V: TRBV19; D: -; size: once; J: TRBJ2-5; CDR3: CASSKQGPGETQYF; DNA: TGTGCCAGTAGTAAGCAGGGCCCGGGGGAGACCCAGTACTTC
length: 17; V: TRBV5-1; D: TRBD1; size: -; J: TRBJ1-3; CDR3: CASSYGTGLSSGNTIYF; DNA: TGCGCCAGCAGCTACGGGACAGGTTTAAGCTCTGGAAACACCATATATTTT
length: 16; V: TRBV5-6; D: -; size: -; J: TRBJ2-7; CDR3: CASSRGPGSPVLEQYF; DNA: TGTGCCAGCAGCCGCGGTCCGGGGAGCCCCGTACTCGAGCAGTACTTC
length: 17; V: TRBV19; D: TRBD1; size: -; J: TRBJ1-4; CDR3: CASSTPGQGTLNEKLFF; DNA: TGTGCCAGTAGTACACCGGGACAGGGAACCTTAAATGAAAAACTGTTTTTT
length: 13; V: TRBV5-5; D: -; size: -; J: TRBJ1-3; CDR3: CASRFVAGNTIYF; DNA: TGTGCCAGCAGGTTCGTGGCTGGAAACACCATATATTTT
length: 16; V: TRBV18; D: TRBD1; size: -; J: TRBJ1-1; CDR3: CASSPDRTGMNTEAFF; DNA: TGTGCCAGCTCACCAGACCGGACAGGTATGAACACTGAAGCTTTCTTT
length: 15; V: TRBV9; D: TRBD1; size: -; J: TRBJ2-3; CDR3: CASSVRGQGTDTQYF; DNA: TGTGCCAGCAGCGTAAGGGGACAGGGCACAGATACGCAGTATTTT
length: 15; V: TRBV28; D: -; size: -; J: TRBJ1-2; CDR3: CASSPGSFEGNGYTF; DNA: TGTGCCAGCAGTCCCGGGTCCTTTGAGGGGAATGGCTACACCTTC
length: 20; V: TRBV10-1; D: TRBD2; size: -; J: TRBJ2-2; CDR3: CASSGSAGTSGVLRSGELFF; DNA: TGCGCCAGCAGTGGGTCAGCCGGGACTAGCGGGGTGCTCCGATCCGGGGAGCTGTTTTTT
length: 15; V: TRBV19; D: -; size: -; J: TRBJ1-6; CDR3: CASSKSRDGRSPLHF; DNA: TGTGCCAGTAGTAAGAGCAGGGACGGACGTTCACCCCTCCACTTT
length: 16; V: TRBV6-1; D: -; size: -; J: TRBJ2-7; CDR3: CASSVRSGTTIYEQYF; DNA: TGTGCCAGCAGTGTACGCTCCGGGACAACAATCTACGAGCAGTACTTC
length: 14; V: TRBV6-1; D: -; size: -; J: TRBJ2-3; CDR3: CASSEVGKADTQYF; DNA: TGTGCCAGCAGTGAAGTTGGGAAGGCAGATACGCAGTATTTT
length: 12; V: TRBV28; D: -; size: -; J: TRBJ1-4; CDR3: CASSTGNEKLFF; DNA: TGTGCCAGCTCCACAGGGAATGAAAAACTGTTTTTT
length: 16; V: TRBV28; D: -; size: -; J: TRBJ2-3; CDR3: CASSLTRSGGTDTQYF; DNA: TGTGCCAGCAGTTTAACCCGATCTGGGGGCACAGATACGCAGTATTTT
length: 13; V: TRBV29-1; D: TRBD2; size: -; J: TRBJ2-3; CDR3: CSVGTRVTDTQYF; DNA: TGCAGCGTCGGGACTAGGGTGACGGATACGCAGTATTTT
length: 18; V: TRBV27; D: -; size: -; J: TRBJ2-3; CDR3: CASSLDPFASHRENTQYF; DNA: TGTGCCAGCAGTTTAGACCCCTTCGCCTCACACAGGGAAAATACGCAGTATTTT
length: 11; V: TRBV25-1; D: -; size: -; J: TRBJ2-5; CDR3: CASGIQETQYF; DNA: TGTGCCAGCGGGATTCAAGAGACCCAGTACTTC
length: 13; V: TRBV24-1; D: -; size: -; J: TRBJ1-2; CDR3: CATRESLGGGYTF; DNA: TGTGCCACCAGAGAATCCCTGGGGGGTGGCTACACCTTC
length: 14; V: TRBV28; D: -; size: -; J: TRBJ2-1; CDR3: CASGGRSPDNEQFF; DNA: TGTGCCAGCGGTGGGAGGTCCCCCGACAATGAGCAGTTCTTC
length: 16; V: TRBV4-3; D: -; size: -; J: TRBJ1-4; CDR3: CASSQDQGLANEKLFF; DNA: TGCGCCAGCAGCCAAGACCAGGGTTTGGCTAATGAAAAACTGTTTTTT
length: 12; V: TRBV12-3/TRBV12-4; D: -; size: -; J: TRBJ1-1; CDR3: CASAWGNTEAFF; DNA: TGTGCCAGCGCCTGGGGGAACACTGAAGCTTTCTTT
length: 15; V: TRBV28; D: TRBD1; size: -; J: TRBJ1-4; CDR3: CASSSSGGAFEKLFF; DNA: TGTGCCAGCAGTTCTTCAGGGGGCGCTTTTGAAAAACTGTTTTTT
length: 13; V: TRBV28; D: -; size: -; J: TRBJ1-2; CDR3: CASSLGGPIGYTF; DNA: TGTGCCAGCAGTTTAGGGGGCCCGATTGGCTACACCTTC
length: 14; V: TRBV19; D: -; size: -; J: TRBJ1-5; CDR3: CASSIPRGSQPQHF; DNA: TGTGCCAGTAGTATTCCCCGGGGATCCCAGCCCCAGCATTTT
length: 12; V: TRBV25-1; D: -; size: -; J: TRBJ2-7; CDR3: CASSGFWSEQYF; DNA: TGTGCCAGCAGTGGGTTCTGGTCCGAGCAGTACTTC
length: 16; V: TRBV7-2; D: TRBD2; size: -; J: TRBJ2-3; CDR3: CASSFQRGGVADTQYF; DNA: TGTGCCAGCAGCTTTCAGCGGGGGGGCGTGGCAGATACGCAGTATTTT
length: 19; V: TRBV7-2; D: -; size: -; J: TRBJ2-6; CDR3: CASSLDGVGTLGGANVLTF; DNA: TGTGCCAGCAGCTTAGATGGGGTGGGCACCCTAGGTGGGGCCAACGTCCTGACTTTC
length: 17; V: TRBV30; D: -; size: -; J: TRBJ1-2; CDR3: CAWTWTWDPAGNYGYTF; DNA: TGTGCCTGGACCTGGACATGGGACCCAGCCGGCAACTATGGCTACACCTTC
length: 16; V: TRBV21-1; D: -; size: few; J: TRBJ1-4; CDR3: CASSKIEGVTNEKLFF; DNA: TGTGCCAGCAGCAAAATCGAGGGAGTAACTAATGAAAAACTGTTTTTT
length: 15; V: TRBV24-1; D: TRBD1; size: -; J: TRBJ2-1; CDR3: CATSWDRGPVGEQFF; DNA: TGTGCCACCAGTTGGGACAGGGGGCCCGTAGGTGAGCAGTTCTTC
length: 15; V: TRBV7-9; D: -; size: -; J: TRBJ1-3; CDR3: CASSLQGGSGNTIYF; DNA: TGTGCCAGCAGCTTGCAGGGAGGATCTGGAAACACCATATATTTT
length: 13; V: TRBV11-2; D: -; size: few; J: TRBJ1-5; CDR3: CASSFGPNQPQHF; DNA: TGTGCCAGCAGCTTTGGACCCAATCAGCCCCAGCATTTT
length: 14; V: TRBV5-1; D: -; size: -; J: TRBJ1-4; CDR3: CASSLSGSGEKLFF; DNA: TGCGCCAGCAGCTTATCCGGGAGCGGGGAAAAACTGTTTTTT
length: 13; V: TRBV28; D: -; size: -; J: TRBJ1-6; CDR3: CASTKDSNSPLHF; DNA: TGTGCCAGCACTAAGGACAGCAATTCACCCCTCCACTTT
length: 16; V: TRBV24-1; D: -; size: -; J: TRBJ2-2; CDR3: CATSDWAQGNTGELFF; DNA: TGTGCCACCAGTGATTGGGCCCAGGGAAACACCGGGGAGCTGTTTTTT
length: 16; V: TRBV6-1; D: -; size: once; J: TRBJ2-7; CDR3: CASSEIGGGGDYEQYF; DNA: TGTGCCAGCAGTGAAATCGGTGGTGGAGGGGACTACGAGCAGTACTTC
length: 13; V: TRBV6-2/TRBV6-3; D: -; size: few; J: TRBJ2-7; CDR3: CASSYLRQGEQYF; DNA: TGTGCCAGCAGTTACCTCCGCCAGGGCGAGCAGTACTTC
length: 13; V: TRBV6-9; D: -; size: few; J: TRBJ1-3; CDR3: CATGHRSGNTIYF; DNA: TGTGCCACCGGACACCGCTCTGGAAACACCATATATTTT
length: 14; V: TRBV10-1; D: -; size: -; J: TRBJ1-1; CDR3: CASSESSGNTEAFF; DNA: TGCGCCAGCAGTGAGTCGAGCGGAAACACTGAAGCTTTCTTT
length: 11; V: TRBV2; D: -; size: -; J: TRBJ2-3; CDR3: CASTELGTQYF; DNA: TGTGCCAGCACCGAGCTTGGTACGCAGTATTTT